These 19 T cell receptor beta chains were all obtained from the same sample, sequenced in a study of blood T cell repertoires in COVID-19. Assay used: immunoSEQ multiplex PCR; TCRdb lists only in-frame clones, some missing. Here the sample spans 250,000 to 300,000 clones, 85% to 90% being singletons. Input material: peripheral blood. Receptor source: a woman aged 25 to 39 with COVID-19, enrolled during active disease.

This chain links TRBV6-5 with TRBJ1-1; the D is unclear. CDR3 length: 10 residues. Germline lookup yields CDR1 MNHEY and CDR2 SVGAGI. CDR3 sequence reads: CASDGEEAFF. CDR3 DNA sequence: TGTGCTTCGGACGGGGAAGAAGCTTTCTTT.

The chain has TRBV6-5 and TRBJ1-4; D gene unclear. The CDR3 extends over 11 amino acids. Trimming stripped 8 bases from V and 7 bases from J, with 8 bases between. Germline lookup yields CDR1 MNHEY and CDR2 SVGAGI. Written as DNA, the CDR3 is TGTGCCAGCGGGCCCCTTGAAAAACTGTTTTTT. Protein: CASGPLEKLFF.

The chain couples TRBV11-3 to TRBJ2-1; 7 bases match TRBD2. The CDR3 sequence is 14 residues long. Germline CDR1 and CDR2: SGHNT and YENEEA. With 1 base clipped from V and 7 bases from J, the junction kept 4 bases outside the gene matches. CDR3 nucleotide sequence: TGTGCCAGCAGCTTAGCGGGGGGTGTAAATGAGCAGTTCTTC. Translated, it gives CASSLAGGVNEQFF.

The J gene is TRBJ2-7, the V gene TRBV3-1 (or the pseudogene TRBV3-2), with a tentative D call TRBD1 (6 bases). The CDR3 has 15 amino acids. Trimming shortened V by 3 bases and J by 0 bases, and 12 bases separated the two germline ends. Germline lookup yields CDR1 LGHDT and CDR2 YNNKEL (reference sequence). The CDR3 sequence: CASSQFAGVSYEQYF. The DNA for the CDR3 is TGTGCCAGCAGCCAGTTTGCAGGGGTCTCCTACGAGCAGTACTTC.

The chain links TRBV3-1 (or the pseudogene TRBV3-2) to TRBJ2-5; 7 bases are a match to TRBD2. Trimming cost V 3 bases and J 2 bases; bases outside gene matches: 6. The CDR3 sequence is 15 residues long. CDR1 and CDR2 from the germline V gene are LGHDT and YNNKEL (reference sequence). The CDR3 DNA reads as TGTGCCAGCAGCCAGCAGCAAGCGGGACAAGAGACCCAGTACTTC. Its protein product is CASSQQQAGQETQYF.

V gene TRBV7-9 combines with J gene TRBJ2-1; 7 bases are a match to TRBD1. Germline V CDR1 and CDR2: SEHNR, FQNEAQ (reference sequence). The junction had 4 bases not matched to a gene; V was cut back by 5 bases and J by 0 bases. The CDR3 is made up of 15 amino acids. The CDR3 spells CASSPGDSSYNEQFF. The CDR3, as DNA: TGTGCCAGCAGCCCTGGGGACAGCTCCTACAATGAGCAGTTCTTC.

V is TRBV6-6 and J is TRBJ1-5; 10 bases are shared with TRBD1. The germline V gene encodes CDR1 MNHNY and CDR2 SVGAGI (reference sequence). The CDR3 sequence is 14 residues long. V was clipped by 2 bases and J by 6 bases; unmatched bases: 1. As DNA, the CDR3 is TGTGCCAGCAGTTACGACAGGGGGCTTCAGCCCCAGCATTTT. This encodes CASSYDRGLQPQHF.

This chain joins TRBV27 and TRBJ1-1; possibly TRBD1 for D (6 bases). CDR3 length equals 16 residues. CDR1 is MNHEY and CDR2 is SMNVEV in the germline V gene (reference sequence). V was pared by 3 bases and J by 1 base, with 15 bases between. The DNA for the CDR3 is TGTGCCAGCAGTTTCTCCACAGGGCTGGGGAACACTGAAGCTTTCTTT. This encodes CASSFSTGLGNTEAFF.

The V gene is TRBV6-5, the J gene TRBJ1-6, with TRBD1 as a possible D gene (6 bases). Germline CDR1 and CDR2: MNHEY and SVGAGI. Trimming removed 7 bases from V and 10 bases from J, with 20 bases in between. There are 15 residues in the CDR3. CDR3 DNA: TGTGCCAGCACCCGGGGACTGAAGGGGGGGTCACCCCTCCACTTT. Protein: CASTRGLKGGSPLHF.

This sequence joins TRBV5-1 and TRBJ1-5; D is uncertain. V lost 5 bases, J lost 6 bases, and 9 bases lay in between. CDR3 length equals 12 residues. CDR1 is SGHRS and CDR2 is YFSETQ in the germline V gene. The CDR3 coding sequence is TGCGCCAGCAGTTTAGATGGTCAGCCCCAGCATTTT. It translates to CASSLDGQPQHF.

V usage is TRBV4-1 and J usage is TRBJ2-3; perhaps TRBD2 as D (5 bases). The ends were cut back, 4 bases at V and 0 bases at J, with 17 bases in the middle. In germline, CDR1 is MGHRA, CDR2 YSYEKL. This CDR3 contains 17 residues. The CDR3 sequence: CASSPPGGPASTDTQYF. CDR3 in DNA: TGCGCCAGCAGCCCCCCCGGCGGGCCAGCGAGCACAGATACGCAGTATTTT.

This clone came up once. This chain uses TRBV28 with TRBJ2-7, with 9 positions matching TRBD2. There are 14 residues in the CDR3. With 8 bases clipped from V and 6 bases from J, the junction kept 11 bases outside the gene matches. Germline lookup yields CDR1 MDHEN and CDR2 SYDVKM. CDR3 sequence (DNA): TGTGCCAGCCAGGGGGGGACTAGCACGTCCGAGCAGTACTTC. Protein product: CASQGGTSTSEQYF.

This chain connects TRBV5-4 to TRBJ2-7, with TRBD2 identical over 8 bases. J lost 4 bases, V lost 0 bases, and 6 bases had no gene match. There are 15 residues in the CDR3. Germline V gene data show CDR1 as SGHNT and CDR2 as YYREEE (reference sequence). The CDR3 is CASSLDGRAEYEQYF. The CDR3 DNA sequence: TGTGCCAGCAGCTTGGACGGGAGGGCCGAGTACGAGCAGTACTTC.

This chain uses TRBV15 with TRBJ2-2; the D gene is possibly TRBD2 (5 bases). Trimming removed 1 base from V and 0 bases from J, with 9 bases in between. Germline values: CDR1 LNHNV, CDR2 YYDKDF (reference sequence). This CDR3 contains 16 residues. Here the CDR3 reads CATSRGAAANTGELFF. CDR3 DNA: TGTGCCACCAGCAGAGGAGCGGCTGCGAACACCGGGGAGCTGTTTTTT.

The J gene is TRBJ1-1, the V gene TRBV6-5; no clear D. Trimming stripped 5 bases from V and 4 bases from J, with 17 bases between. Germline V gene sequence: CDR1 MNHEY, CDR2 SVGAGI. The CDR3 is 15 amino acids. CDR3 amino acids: CASSPRTDLGTEAFF. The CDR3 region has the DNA TGTGCCAGCAGTCCCCGGACTGACTTGGGCACTGAAGCTTTCTTT.

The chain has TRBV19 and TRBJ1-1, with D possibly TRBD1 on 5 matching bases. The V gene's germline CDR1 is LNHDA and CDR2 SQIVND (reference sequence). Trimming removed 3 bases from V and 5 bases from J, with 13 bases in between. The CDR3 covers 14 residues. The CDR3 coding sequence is TGTGCCAGTAGTATTAGGGGCCGGGAGACTGAAGCTTTCTTT. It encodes CASSIRGRETEAFF.

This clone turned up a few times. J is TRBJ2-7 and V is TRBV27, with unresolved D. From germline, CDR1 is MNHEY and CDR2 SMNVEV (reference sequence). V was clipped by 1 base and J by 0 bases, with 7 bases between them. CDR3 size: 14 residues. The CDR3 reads CASSLYGRSYEQYF. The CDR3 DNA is TGTGCCAGCAGTTTATATGGGCGCTCCTACGAGCAGTACTTC.

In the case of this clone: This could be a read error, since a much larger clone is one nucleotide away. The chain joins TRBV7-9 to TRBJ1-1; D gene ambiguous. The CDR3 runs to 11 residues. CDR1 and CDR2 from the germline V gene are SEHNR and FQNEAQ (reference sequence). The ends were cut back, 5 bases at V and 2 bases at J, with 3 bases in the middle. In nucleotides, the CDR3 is TGTGCCAGCAGCCTAAACACTGAAGCTTTCTTT. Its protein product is CASSLNTEAFF.

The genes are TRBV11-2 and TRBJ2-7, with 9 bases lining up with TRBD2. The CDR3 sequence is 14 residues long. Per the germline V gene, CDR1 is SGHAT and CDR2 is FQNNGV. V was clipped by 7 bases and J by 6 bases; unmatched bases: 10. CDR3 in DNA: TGTGCCAGCACCCCAGCGGGAGGACTAGGCGAGCAGTACTTC. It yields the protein CASTPAGGLGEQYF.